This T cell receptor beta chain was sequenced during a study of blood T cell repertoires in COVID-19. Per the authors' pipeline: Reference gene primer amplification in the assay estimated nucleated cell counts. Method: immunoSEQ multiplex PCR; TCRdb's copy keeps in-frame clones and lacks some. V and J calls and clone size follow that table, whereas D and trimming were derived from the DNA. The sample lists 200,000 to 250,000 clones; about 80% were seen once. Germline lookup yields CDR1 MNHNS and CDR2 SASEGT. Trimming shortened V by 0 bases and J by 0 bases, and 21 bases separated the two germline ends. The CDR3 is made up of 20 amino acids. This clone was detected only a few times.

Sequenced: peripheral blood. This chain joins TRBV6-1 and TRBJ2-4; weak D call: TRBD2 (6 bases). The TCR was taken from a man younger than 40 who had recovered from COVID-19. The CDR3 region has the DNA TGTGCCAGCAGTGAAGCACCCTATGCGTGGGAGGACCTAGCCAAAAACATTCAGTACTTC. It codes for CASSEAPYAWEDLAKNIQYF.